The 26 T cell receptor beta chains below were found in one sample sequenced in a study of OX40 agonist ivuxolimab in advanced cancers. Assay used: immunoSEQ multiplex PCR; TCRdb lists only in-frame clones, some missing. Altogether roughly 140,000 clones are present, 85% to 95% being singletons, with the ten largest covering approximately 0.32%. The specimen comprised CD4+ or CD8+ T cells sorted from blood, sampled in a trial of the OX40 agonist ivuxolimab. These receptors came from an adult with an advanced solid tumor such as melanoma, head and neck, liver or kidney cancer.

This rearrangement joins TRBV28 to TRBJ1-2; tentative D call: TRBD1 (5 bases). The CDR3 has 16 amino acids. The V end was cut by 2 bases, the J end by 5 bases, with 18 bases between. Germline V gene sequence: CDR1 MDHEN, CDR2 SYDVKM. CDR3 loop: CASSLGAALESYGYTF. In nucleotides, the CDR3 is TGTGCCAGCAGTTTAGGGGCAGCGCTGGAATCATATGGCTACACCTTC.

The chain has TRBV6-6 and TRBJ2-4; TRBD2 agrees at 8 bases. CDR1 is MNHNY and CDR2 is SVGAGI in the germline V gene (reference sequence). The CDR3 sequence is 16 residues long. V shed 2 bases and J 3 bases; nucleotides not matched to a gene: 6. CDR3 in amino acids: CASSYTGGYGKNIQYF. CDR3 DNA sequence: TGTGCCAGCAGTTACACGGGGGGGTATGGCAAAAACATTCAGTACTTC.

CDR3 sequence reads: CASSQAGRRLALNPYEQYF. In DNA form, the CDR3 reads TGCGCCAGCAGCCAAGCGGGTCGGAGACTAGCCCTTAACCCCTACGAGCAGTACTTC. The V call is TRBV4-1, the J call TRBJ2-7; 7 nucleotides align to TRBD2. V dropped 1 base and J dropped 2; count of bases not matched to a gene: 17. Germline V gives CDR1 MGHRA, CDR2 YSYEKL. This CDR3 is 19 amino acids long.

The chain couples TRBV5-5 to TRBJ1-3; D unresolved. The germline V gene has CDR1 SGHKS and CDR2 YYEKEE (reference sequence). V lost 0 bases and J 4 bases, leaving 11 bases between the germline ends. This CDR3 is 15 amino acids long. CDR3 in DNA: TGTGCCAGCAGCTTGGCTGGCGCCGGAGGAAACACCATATATTTT. The encoded protein is CASSLAGAGGNTIYF.

V is TRBV5-1 and J is TRBJ2-7; D call uncertain. Trimming cost V 2 bases and J 5 bases, with 20 bases left between them. Germline CDR1 and CDR2: SGHRS and YFSETQ. The CDR3 is made up of 16 amino acids. The CDR3 region has the DNA TGCGCCAGCAGCTTCGGGTCCTTTGTCCAATACAACGAGCAGTACTTC. Amino acid sequence: CASSFGSFVQYNEQYF.

This chain links TRBV9 with TRBJ2-7; 7 nucleotides agree with TRBD1. After removal of 0 bases from V and 6 bases from J, the junction contained 6 bases not matched to a gene. There are 14 residues in the CDR3. Per the germline V gene, CDR1 is SGDLS and CDR2 is YYNGEE. CDR3 sequence: CASSVAGQVIEQYF. In DNA form, the CDR3 reads TGTGCCAGCAGCGTAGCCGGACAGGTTATCGAGCAGTACTTC.

The J gene is TRBJ1-2, the V gene TRBV28, with D possibly matching TRBD1 (6 bases). Germline V CDR1 and CDR2: MDHEN, SYDVKM. Trimming cost V 2 bases and J 6 bases, with 19 bases left between them. CDR3 size: 16 residues. DNA for the CDR3: TGTGCCAGCAGTTTACAACACCGCGCAGGGGCACATGGCTACACCTTC. As protein: CASSLQHRAGAHGYTF.

This clone was seen a single time. The V gene is TRBV5-4, the J gene TRBJ2-5; D ambiguous. The CDR3 contains 11 residues. Between the trimmed V and J ends, which lost 4 bases and 2 bases, there was a span of 3 bases. CDR1 and CDR2 (germline): SGHNT, YYREEE (reference sequence). DNA for the CDR3: TGTGCCAGCAGCGGTCAAGAGACCCAGTACTTC. It specifies CASSGQETQYF. The full variable domain, with the rest looked up from reference TRBV5-4 and TRBJ2-5, is ETGVTQSPTHLIKTRGQQVTLRCSSQSGHNTVSWYQQALGQGPQFIFQYYREEENGRGNFPPRFSGLQFPNYSSELNVNALELDDSALYLCASSGQETQYFGPGTRLLVL.

The chain employs TRBV19 and TRBJ1-4; 8 nucleotides match TRBD1. V shed 5 bases, J shed 6 bases, and the junction held 8 bases outside the gene matches. Germline V gives CDR1 LNHDA, CDR2 SQIVND (reference sequence). The CDR3 runs to 15 residues. The CDR3 region has the DNA TGTGCCAGTAGTCGACGGACAGGGTTAGATGAAAAACTGTTTTTT. Translating gives CASSRRTGLDEKLFF.

The rearrangement uses TRBV4-1 and TRBJ2-3; TRBD2 matches at 9 bases. The CDR3 covers 16 residues. Germline CDR1 MGHRA, CDR2 YSYEKL. V lost 0 bases and J lost 4; bases outside the gene matches: 5. CDR3 coding DNA: TGCGCCAGCAGCCAAGATGGAGCGGGGGGCTCAGATACGCAGTATTTT. The encoded protein is CASSQDGAGGSDTQYF.

The gene calls are TRBV5-8 and TRBJ1-5; 7 positions match TRBD1. Germline CDR1 and CDR2: SGHTS and YDEGEE. Trimming removed 3 bases from V and 7 bases from J; junction bases left unmatched: 7. CDR3 size: 14 residues. Here the CDR3 DNA reads TGTGCCAGCAGCTCGGACAGGTTTTTCCAGCCCCAGCATTTT. Residues: CASSSDRFFQPQHF.

About this clone: Other DNA variants within this sample encode the same CDR3. CDR3 nucleotide sequence: TGTGCCAGCAGCTTAGGAGATGAGCAGTTCTTC. Encoded protein: CASSLGDEQFF. The chain joins TRBV7-3 to TRBJ2-1; D is undetermined. The germline V and J ends were trimmed by 2 bases and 8 bases, with 4 bases remaining between them. CDR1 and CDR2 from the germline V gene are SGHTA and FQGTGA. The CDR3 extends over 11 amino acids.

The chain uses TRBV19 and TRBJ1-4, with TRBD1 as a possible D gene (5 bases). Trimming took off 6 bases at V and 10 bases at J, with 18 bases between the two ends. Looked up from germline, CDR1 is LNHDA and CDR2 is SQIVND (reference sequence). CDR3 length equals 14 residues. CDR3 nucleotide sequence: TGTGCCAGTAGGGCCGGGACTACGGGGGGAAAACTGTTTTTT. Translating gives CASRAGTTGGKLFF. Complete variable domain (other parts from reference TRBV19 and TRBJ1-4): DGGITQSPKYLFRKEGQNVTLSCEQNLNHDAMYWYRQDPGQGLRLIYYSQIVNDFQKGDIAEGYSVSREKKESFPLTVTSAQKNPTAFYLCASRAGTTGGKLFFGSGTQLSVL.

A few counts support this clone. CDR3 nucleotides: TGTGCCAGCTCACCACGAAGGACTGAAGCTTTCTTT. Its protein product is CASSPRRTEAFF. The V and J genes are TRBV18 and TRBJ1-1; unclear D gene. V was clipped by 1 base and J by 5 bases, with 5 bases between them. Germline CDR1 reads KGHSH; CDR2 reads LQKENI. The length of the CDR3 is 12 residues.

This chain joins TRBV4-3 and TRBJ2-1; maybe TRBD1 (6 bases). V lost 3 bases and J lost 0, with 15 bases in between. Per germline, CDR1 LGHNA and CDR2 YSLEER. The CDR3 totals 17 residues. The CDR3 DNA reads TGCGCCAGCAGCCACCGATGGGACACCGTCTCCTACAATGAGCAGTTCTTC. It is translated as CASSHRWDTVSYNEQFF.

This chain joins TRBV15 and TRBJ2-5, with 12 bases fitting TRBD1. There are 18 residues in the CDR3. The J segment lost 9 bases and the V segment lost 2 bases, leaving 16 bases of the junction unmatched. Germline CDR1 LNHNV, CDR2 YYDKDF (reference sequence). The CDR3 region is CATSRPTPGQGAVGAQYF. DNA for the CDR3: TGTGCCACCAGCAGACCTACTCCGGGACAGGGGGCGGTCGGGGCCCAGTACTTC.

CDR3 amino acids: CASSPIGRNGEAFF. CDR3 coding DNA: TGTGCCAGCTCACCAATCGGCCGGAATGGCGAAGCTTTCTTT. The chain links TRBV18 to TRBJ1-1; D unclear. V lost 2 bases to trimming and J lost 8 bases, with 15 bases between them. Germline CDR1 reads KGHSH; CDR2 reads LQKENI. The CDR3 is 14 residues long.

This chain uses TRBV5-1 with TRBJ2-2; D is undetermined. The ends were cut back, 3 bases at V and 5 bases at J, with 11 bases in the middle. The CDR3 runs 14 residues. Germline assignment: CDR1 SGHRS and CDR2 YFSETQ. The CDR3 region is CASSSQGLTGELFF. CDR3 in DNA: TGCGCCAGCAGCTCCCAAGGCCTAACCGGGGAGCTGTTTTTT. Full variable domain (missing parts from reference TRBV5-1 and TRBJ2-2): KAGVTQTPRYLIKTRGQQVTLSCSPISGHRSVSWYQQTPGQGLQFLFEYFSETQRNKGNFPGRFSGRQFSNSRSEMNVSTLELGDSALYLCASSSQGLTGELFFGEGSRLTVL.

This chain uses TRBV5-1 with TRBJ1-5; TRBD1 aligns across 10 bases. Germline CDR1 SGHRS, CDR2 YFSETQ. Trimming at V came to 3 bases and at J to 11 bases, leaving 8 bases not matched to a gene. The CDR3 spans 14 residues. As DNA, the CDR3 is TGCGCCAGCAGCTCCGGACAGGGGGGAGAGGCCCAGCATTTT. Its translation: CASSSGQGGEAQHF.

The gene calls are TRBV7-9 and TRBJ1-4; no clear D gene. The CDR3 extends over 12 amino acids. In germline, CDR1 is SEHNR, CDR2 FQNEAQ (reference sequence). The V end was cut by 5 bases, the J end by 8 bases, with 9 bases between. The CDR3 DNA is TGTGCCAGCAGCACCCAGGACGAAAAACTGTTTTTT. Translated: CASSTQDEKLFF.

This rearrangement joins TRBV6-4 to TRBJ1-1; no clear D gene. Germline CDR1 is MRHNA and CDR2 is SNTAGT. Trimming shortened V by 8 bases and J by 1 base, and 11 bases separated the two germline ends. The CDR3 runs 13 residues. DNA of the CDR3: TGTGCCAGCTCGAGGGAAGAGAACACTGAAGCTTTCTTT. Protein sequence: CASSREENTEAFF.

This clone was seen just once. The J gene is TRBJ1-2, the V gene TRBV19; 8 bases are a match to TRBD1. This CDR3 is 13 amino acids long. Unmatched junction bases numbered 7, after V lost 6 bases and J lost 7 bases. Per the germline V gene, CDR1 is LNHDA and CDR2 is SQIVND (reference sequence). The CDR3 nucleotides read TGTGCCAGTAGGCAGCAGGGGGCTGGTGGCTACACCTTC. This codes for CASRQQGAGGYTF.

The V and J genes are TRBV7-2 and TRBJ2-2; TRBD1 agrees at 7 bases. V lost 1 base to trimming and J lost 0 bases; unmatched junction nucleotides: 8. CDR1 is SGHTA, CDR2 FQGNSA, per germline. This CDR3 spans 18 amino acids. The CDR3 reads CASSLVGDSAANTGELFF. CDR3 in DNA: TGTGCCAGCAGCTTAGTAGGGGACAGCGCAGCGAACACCGGGGAGCTGTTTTTT.

In this sample, this clone turned up a few times. The V call is TRBV7-8, the J call TRBJ1-2; no clear D. Deletions cut 5 bases from V and 4 bases from J, with 11 bases between. The V gene's germline CDR1 is SGHVS and CDR2 FQNEAQ. This CDR3 is 13 amino acids long. In nucleotides, the CDR3 is TGTGCCAGCAGCCCCGCGTGGGGCTATGGCTACACCTTC. It yields the protein CASSPAWGYGYTF.

V usage is TRBV7-2 and J usage is TRBJ1-5, with TRBD1 as a possible D gene (6 bases). The CDR3 consists of 14 residues. Germline lookup yields CDR1 SGHTA and CDR2 FQGNSA. Between the trimmed V and J ends, which lost 5 bases and 7 bases, there was a span of 15 bases. The CDR3 here is CASSLGNRAQPQHF. The CDR3 region has the DNA TGTGCCAGCAGCCTCGGGAACAGGGCACAGCCCCAGCATTTT.

The J gene is TRBJ2-3, the V gene TRBV4-1, with 8 bases lining up with TRBD2. The V and J ends lost 3 bases and 4 bases, in that order; junction bases with no gene match: 6. The CDR3 totals 15 residues. Germline assignment: CDR1 MGHRA and CDR2 YSYEKL. Here the CDR3 reads CASSQIGTSADTQYF. Written as DNA, the CDR3 is TGCGCCAGCAGCCAGATCGGGACTAGTGCAGATACGCAGTATTTT.